Below are 21 T cell receptor beta chains sequenced from a single sample in a study of T cell responses to AZD1222 COVID-19 vaccine. Assay used: immunoSEQ multiplex PCR; TCRdb lists only in-frame clones, some missing. The sample consists of fewer than 120,000 clones, 65% to 85% of them appearing once. The sequenced sample was peripheral blood, obtained on day 0 of AZD1222 vaccination. These receptors were obtained from an adult in good health.

With respect to this clone: The germline gene is not matched at one end of the junction; a read error may be the cause. The CDR3 spells CASSEDSTGVF. CDR3 coding DNA: TGTGCCAGCAGTGAGGACTCCACCGGGGTCTTC. This chain links TRBV2 with TRBJ2-1; tentative D call: TRBD2 (5 bases). The CDR3 is made up of 11 amino acids. The germline CDR1 and CDR2 sequences are SNHLY and FYNNEI.

This sequence joins TRBV29-1 and TRBJ2-3; tentatively, D is TRBD2 (6 bases). Looked up from germline, CDR1 is SQVTM and CDR2 is ANQGSEA. The CDR3 spans 18 residues. The V end was cut by 6 bases, the J end by 5 bases, with 30 bases between. The CDR3 coding sequence is TGCAGCGTCCCGAGGACCGACCCAGGCGGATCCGGGGGAGATACGCAGTATTTT. This encodes CSVPRTDPGGSGGDTQYF.

The rearrangement uses TRBV18 and TRBJ2-1; tentative D call: TRBD1 (5 bases). CDR3 length: 12 residues. V gave up 6 bases and J gave up 12 bases, with 15 bases separating them. The germline V gene encodes CDR1 KGHSH and CDR2 LQKENI. The CDR3 sequence is CASSPIGEGQFF. In DNA, the CDR3 is TGTGCCAGCTCCCCCATAGGGGAAGGGCAGTTCTTC. Looking up the rest from reference TRBV18 and TRBJ2-1 gives the full variable domain: NAGVMQNPRHLVRRRGQEARLRCSPMKGHSHVYWYRQLPEEGLKFMVYLQKENIIDESGMPKERFSAEFPKEGPSILRIQQVVRGDSAAYFCASSPIGEGQFFGPGTRLTVL.

The chain uses TRBV5-1 and TRBJ1-5, with a weak D call TRBD1 (5 bases). Germline loops: CDR1 SGHRS, CDR2 YFSETQ. V was pared by 0 bases and J by 7 bases, with 11 bases between. The CDR3 has 14 residues. The CDR3 spells CASSLEGVGQPQHF. The DNA of the CDR3 is TGCGCCAGCAGCTTGGAAGGGGTGGGGCAGCCCCAGCATTTT.

The sample holds a few counts of this clone. J is TRBJ1-4 and V is TRBV28; 11 bases match TRBD1. The CDR3 length is 15 residues. V was pared by 9 bases and J by 1 base, with 4 bases of the junction left unmatched. Germline V gene data show CDR1 as MDHEN and CDR2 as SYDVKM. As DNA, the CDR3 is TGTGCCAGTGGGACAGGGGGGAGAACTAATGAAAAACTGTTTTTT. Amino acids: CASGTGGRTNEKLFF.

The J gene is TRBJ2-6, the V gene TRBV5-8, with D maybe TRBD2 (6 bases). This CDR3 spans 18 amino acids. Per germline, CDR1 SGHTS and CDR2 YDEGEE. Trimming shortened V by 3 bases and J by 2 bases, and 18 bases separated the two germline ends. CDR3 sequence: CASSWGLVGGTGANVLTF. The CDR3 DNA sequence: TGTGCCAGCAGCTGGGGATTAGTCGGGGGTACTGGGGCCAACGTCCTGACTTTC.

CDR3 protein: CASSTDRGNTGELFF. As DNA, the CDR3 is TGTGCCAGCAGTACCGACAGAGGAAACACCGGGGAGCTGTTTTTT. The V and J genes are TRBV2 and TRBJ2-2, with D possibly being TRBD1 (5 bases). Germline lookup yields CDR1 SNHLY and CDR2 FYNNEI. The ends were cut back, 5 bases at V and 2 bases at J, with 12 bases in the middle. This CDR3 is 15 amino acids long.

The CDR3 spells CASTLGRSEWPQHF. The CDR3 nucleotides read TGTGCCAGCACTCTTGGACGGAGCGAATGGCCCCAGCATTTT. The rearrangement uses TRBV6-5 and TRBJ1-5; D uncertain. Germline CDR1 and CDR2: MNHEY and SVGAGI. The CDR3 is made up of 14 amino acids. V shed 7 bases and J shed 9 bases, with 19 bases lying between them.

The chain couples TRBV4-3 to TRBJ2-5; TRBD2 matches 7 bases. The CDR3 sequence is 17 residues long. V trimming: 1 base; J trimming: 4 bases; junction bases outside the gene matches: 12. Germline CDR1 is LGHNA and CDR2 is YSLEER. CDR3: CASSQGSGGGMTETQYF. CDR3 sequence (DNA): TGCGCCAGCAGCCAAGGGTCTGGGGGGGGGATGACAGAGACCCAGTACTTC.

DNA of the CDR3: TGTGCCAGCAGACGGAGGGCAACAGATACGCAGTATTTT. This encodes CASRRRATDTQYF. The gene calls are TRBV2 and TRBJ2-3; TRBD2 might be the D (6 bases). Germline V CDR1 and CDR2: SNHLY, FYNNEI. CDR3 length: 13 residues. V was pared by 6 bases and J by 3 bases, with 10 bases between.

The chain joins TRBV28 to TRBJ1-2; no reliable D call. The CDR3 extends over 12 amino acids. The germline CDR1 and CDR2 sequences are MDHEN and SYDVKM. Trimming left V 8 bases short and J 3 bases short, with 10 bases between. For the CDR3, the DNA is TGTGCCAGCCGAGAGGCGTACTATGGCTACACCTTC. It is translated as CASREAYYGYTF.

In this sample, this clone turned up once. V usage is TRBV30 and J usage is TRBJ1-3; TRBD1 is a possible D gene (6 bases). The V and J ends lost 0 bases and 2 bases respectively, with 14 bases between them. Looked up from germline, CDR1 is GTSNPN and CDR2 is SVGIG (reference sequence). CDR3 length equals 16 residues. This CDR3 is CAWSVPLGATGNTIYF. CDR3 in DNA: TGTGCCTGGAGTGTACCTCTGGGGGCCACTGGAAACACCATATATTTT. The whole variable domain, remainder taken from reference TRBV30 and TRBJ1-3, is SQTIHQWPATLVQPVGSPLSLECTVEGTSNPNLYWYRQAAGRGLQLLFYSVGIGQISSEVPQNLSASRPQDRQFILSSKKLLLSDSGFYLCAWSVPLGATGNTIYFGEGSWLTVV.

This clone was detected many times. The V and J genes are TRBV28 and TRBJ2-1; perhaps TRBD2 as D (6 bases). Germline V CDR1 and CDR2: MDHEN, SYDVKM. The CDR3 covers 14 residues. Trimming removed 3 bases from V and 9 bases from J, with 15 bases in between. Here the CDR3 reads CASSFGGIGGEQFF. Written as DNA, the CDR3 is TGTGCCAGCAGTTTTGGCGGGATCGGCGGTGAGCAGTTCTTC.

The chain links TRBV20-1 to TRBJ2-1; 8 positions agree with TRBD2. J was trimmed by 8 bases and V by 3 bases; bases with no gene match: 9. Germline V gene lookup returns CDR1 DFQATT and CDR2 SNEGSKA (reference sequence). The CDR3 has 14 amino acids. CDR3 DNA sequence: TGCAGTGCTAGTAGAAGCGGGAGAGGCGATGAGCAGTTCTTC. It codes for CSASRSGRGDEQFF.

The chain recombines TRBV19 with TRBJ1-1; D is possibly TRBD1 (6 bases). The CDR3 is 15 amino acids. Germline assignment: CDR1 LNHDA and CDR2 SQIVND (reference sequence). V lost 8 bases and J 2 bases, leaving 18 bases between the germline ends. The CDR3 DNA reads TGTGCCAGTCAAATGGGGGGCGGATTTAACACTGAAGCTTTCTTT. Amino acid sequence: CASQMGGGFNTEAFF.

This clone was found a few times. The chain combines TRBV19 with TRBJ1-2; D uncertain. Per germline, CDR1 LNHDA and CDR2 SQIVND (reference sequence). CDR3 length equals 12 residues. V shed 2 bases and J shed 8 bases, with 9 bases lying between them. CDR3 protein: CASSIFEGGYTF. The CDR3 bases are TGTGCCAGTAGTATATTCGAAGGGGGCTACACCTTC.

The chain has TRBV2 and TRBJ2-7, with D unclear. The V end was cut by 0 bases, the J end by 4 bases, with 10 bases between. The CDR3 runs to 14 residues. In germline, CDR1 is SNHLY, CDR2 FYNNEI. The CDR3 protein is CASSEAGQNYEQYF. The CDR3 coding sequence is TGTGCCAGCAGTGAAGCGGGCCAGAATTACGAGCAGTACTTC.

The V gene is TRBV7-5, the J gene TRBJ1-6; TRBD1 is taken as the D call from the table, unchecked against the DNA. TRBV7-5 is classified as a pseudogene. This CDR3 has 16 amino acids. The CDR3 sequence is CVRSLQGRKWYSPLHF. The CDR3 DNA reads TGTGTCAGAAGCCTACAGGGTCGCAAGTGGTATTCACCCCTCCACTTT.

This clone is a singleton in its sample. This chain connects TRBV19 to TRBJ1-1, with 8 bases that match TRBD1. Trimming at V came to 6 bases and at J to 5 bases, leaving 14 bases not matched to a gene. Germline CDR1 and CDR2: LNHDA and SQIVND (reference sequence). The CDR3 extends over 16 amino acids. CDR3 DNA: TGTGCCAGTAGACAATCGCGGCAGGGGGCAGGTACTGAAGCTTTCTTT. As protein: CASRQSRQGAGTEAFF.

The CDR3 region has the DNA TGTGCCACGCGATTTGGGGGCAACACTGAAGCTTTCTTT. Amino acid sequence: CATRFGGNTEAFF. The J gene is TRBJ1-1, the V gene TRBV6-6, with TRBD1 as a possible D gene (6 bases). The CDR3 consists of 13 residues. Trimming took 10 bases from V and 2 from J, leaving 14 bases between them. CDR1 MNHNY and CDR2 SVGAGI come from the germline V gene (reference sequence).

This clone was seen once. The chain is built from TRBV6-5 and TRBJ1-1, with D unresolved. V shed 2 bases and J shed 4 bases, with 14 bases lying between them. CDR1 and CDR2 from the germline V gene are MNHEY and SVGAGI. The CDR3 runs 15 residues. In DNA form, the CDR3 reads TGTGCCAGCAGTTACCGATCACGGAAGGGCACTGAAGCTTTCTTT. Its translation is CASSYRSRKGTEAFF.